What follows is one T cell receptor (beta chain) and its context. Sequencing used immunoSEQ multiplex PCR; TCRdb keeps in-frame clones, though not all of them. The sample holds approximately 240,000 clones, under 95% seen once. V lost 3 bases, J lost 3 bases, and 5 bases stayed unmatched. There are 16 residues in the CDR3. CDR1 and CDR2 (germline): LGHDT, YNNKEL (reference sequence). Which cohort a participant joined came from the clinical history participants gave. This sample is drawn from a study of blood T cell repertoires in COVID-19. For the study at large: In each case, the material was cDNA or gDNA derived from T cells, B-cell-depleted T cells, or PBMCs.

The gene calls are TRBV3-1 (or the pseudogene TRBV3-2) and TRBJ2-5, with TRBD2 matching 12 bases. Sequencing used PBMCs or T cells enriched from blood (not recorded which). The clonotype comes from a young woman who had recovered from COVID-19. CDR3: CASSHERLAGEETQYF. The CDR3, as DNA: TGTGCCAGCAGCCATGAACGACTAGCGGGAGAAGAGACCCAGTACTTC.